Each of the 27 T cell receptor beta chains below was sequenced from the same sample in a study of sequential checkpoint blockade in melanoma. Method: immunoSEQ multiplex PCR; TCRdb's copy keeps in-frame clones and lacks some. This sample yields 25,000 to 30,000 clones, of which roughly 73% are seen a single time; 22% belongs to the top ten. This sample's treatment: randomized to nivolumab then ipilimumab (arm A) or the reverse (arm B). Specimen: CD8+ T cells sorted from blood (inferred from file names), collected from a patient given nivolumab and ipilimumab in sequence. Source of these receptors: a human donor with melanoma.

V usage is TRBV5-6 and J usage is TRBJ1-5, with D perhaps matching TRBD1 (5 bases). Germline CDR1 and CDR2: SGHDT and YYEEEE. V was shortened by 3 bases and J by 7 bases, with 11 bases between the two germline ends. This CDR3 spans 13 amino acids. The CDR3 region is CASSSPGGQPQHF. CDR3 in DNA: TGTGCCAGCAGCTCCCCGGGGGGGCAGCCCCAGCATTTT. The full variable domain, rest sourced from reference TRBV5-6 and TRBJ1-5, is DAGVTQSPTHLIKTRGQQVTLRCSPKSGHDTVSWYQQALGQGPQFIFQYYEEEERQRGNFPDRFSGHQFPNYSSELNVNALLLGDSALYLCASSSPGGQPQHFGDGTRLSIL.

The CDR3 loop reads CASSTRESQHF. Here the CDR3 DNA reads TGTGCCAGCAGTACCCGGGAGTCCCAGCATTTT. The rearrangement joins TRBV6-6 to TRBJ1-5; no clear D gene. This CDR3 is 11 amino acids long. The germline V gene has CDR1 MNHNY and CDR2 SVGAGI (reference sequence). Trimming pared 5 bases from V and 11 bases from J, leaving 10 bases between.

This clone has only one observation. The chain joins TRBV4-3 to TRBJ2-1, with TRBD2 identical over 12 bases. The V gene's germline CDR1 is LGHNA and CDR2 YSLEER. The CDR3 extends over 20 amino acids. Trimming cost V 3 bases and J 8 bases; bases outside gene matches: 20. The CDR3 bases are TGCGCCAGCAGCCAGCTACCTCCGGGACTAGCGGGTACCAGGCGGGATGAGCAGTTCTTC. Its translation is CASSQLPPGLAGTRRDEQFF.

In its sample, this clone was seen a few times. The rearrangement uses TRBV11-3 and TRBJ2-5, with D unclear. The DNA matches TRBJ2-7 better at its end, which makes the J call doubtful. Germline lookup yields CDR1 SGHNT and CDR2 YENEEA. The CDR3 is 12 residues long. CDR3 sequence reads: CASSFSSGEQYF. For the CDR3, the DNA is TGTGCCAGCAGCTTTTCATCAGGCGAGCAGTACTTC.

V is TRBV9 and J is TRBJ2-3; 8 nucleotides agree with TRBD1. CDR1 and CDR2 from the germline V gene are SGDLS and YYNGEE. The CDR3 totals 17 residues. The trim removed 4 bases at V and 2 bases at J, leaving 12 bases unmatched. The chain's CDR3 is CASSPRPGQGATDTQYF. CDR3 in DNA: TGTGCCAGCAGCCCTCGACCTGGACAGGGTGCCACAGATACGCAGTATTTT.

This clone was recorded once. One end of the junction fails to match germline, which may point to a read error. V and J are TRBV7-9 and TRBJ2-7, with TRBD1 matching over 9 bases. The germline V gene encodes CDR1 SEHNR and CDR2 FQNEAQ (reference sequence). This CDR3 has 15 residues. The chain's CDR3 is CASSPIWDRDYEQCF. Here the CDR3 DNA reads TGTGCCAGCAGCCCAATCTGGGACAGGGATTACGAGCAGTGCTTC.

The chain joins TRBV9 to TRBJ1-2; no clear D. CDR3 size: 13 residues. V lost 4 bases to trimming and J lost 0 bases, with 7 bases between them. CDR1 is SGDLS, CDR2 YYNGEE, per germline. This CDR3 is CASSHGPNYGYTF. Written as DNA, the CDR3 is TGTGCCAGCAGCCATGGCCCTAACTATGGCTACACCTTC.

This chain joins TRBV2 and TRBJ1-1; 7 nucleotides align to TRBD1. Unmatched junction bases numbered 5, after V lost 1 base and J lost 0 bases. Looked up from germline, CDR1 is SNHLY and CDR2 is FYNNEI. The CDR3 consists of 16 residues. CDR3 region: CASSEDQGGMNTEAFF. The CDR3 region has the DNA TGTGCCAGCAGTGAAGATCAGGGGGGCATGAACACTGAAGCTTTCTTT.

In DNA form, the CDR3 reads TGTGCCAGCAGCCTGGGGGGAATGAACACTGAAGCTTTCTTT. Translated, it gives CASSLGGMNTEAFF. The chain has TRBV27 and TRBJ1-1, with D possibly TRBD1 on 5 matching bases. Deletions cut 6 bases from V and 0 bases from J, with 11 bases between. Germline V lookup: CDR1 MNHEY, CDR2 SMNVEV (reference sequence). The CDR3 runs 14 residues.

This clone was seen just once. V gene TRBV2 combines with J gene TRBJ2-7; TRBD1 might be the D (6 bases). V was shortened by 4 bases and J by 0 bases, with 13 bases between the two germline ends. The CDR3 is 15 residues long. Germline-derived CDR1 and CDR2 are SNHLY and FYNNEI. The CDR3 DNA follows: TGTGCCAGCAGTGTGGCGGACAGTTACTCCTACGAGCAGTACTTC. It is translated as CASSVADSYSYEQYF.

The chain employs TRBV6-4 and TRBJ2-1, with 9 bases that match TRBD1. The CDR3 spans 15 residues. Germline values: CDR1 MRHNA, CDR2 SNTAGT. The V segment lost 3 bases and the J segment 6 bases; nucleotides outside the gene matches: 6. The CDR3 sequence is CASSELGQGSNEQFF. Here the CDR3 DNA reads TGTGCCAGCAGTGAGTTGGGACAGGGTTCCAATGAGCAGTTCTTC.

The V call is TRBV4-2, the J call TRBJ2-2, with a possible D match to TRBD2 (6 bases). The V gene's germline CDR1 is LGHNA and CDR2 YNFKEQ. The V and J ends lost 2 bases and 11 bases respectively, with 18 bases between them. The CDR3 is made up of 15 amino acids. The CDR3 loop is CASSQNAGSREELFF. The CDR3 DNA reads TGTGCCAGCAGCCAAAATGCGGGGTCCCGTGAAGAGCTGTTTTTT.

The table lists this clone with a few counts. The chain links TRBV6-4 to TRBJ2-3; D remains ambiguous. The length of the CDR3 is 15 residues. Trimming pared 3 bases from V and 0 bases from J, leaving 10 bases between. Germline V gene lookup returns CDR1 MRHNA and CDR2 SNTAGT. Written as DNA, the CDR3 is TGTGCCAGCAGTGAGGGCAAGGCGAGCACAGATACGCAGTATTTT. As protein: CASSEGKASTDTQYF.

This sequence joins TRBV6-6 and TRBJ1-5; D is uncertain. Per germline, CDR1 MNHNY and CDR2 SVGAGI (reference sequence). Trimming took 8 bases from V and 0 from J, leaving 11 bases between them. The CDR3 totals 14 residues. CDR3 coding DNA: TGTGCCAGCGAAGGACTCTATAGCAATCAGCCCCAGCATTTT. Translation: CASEGLYSNQPQHF.

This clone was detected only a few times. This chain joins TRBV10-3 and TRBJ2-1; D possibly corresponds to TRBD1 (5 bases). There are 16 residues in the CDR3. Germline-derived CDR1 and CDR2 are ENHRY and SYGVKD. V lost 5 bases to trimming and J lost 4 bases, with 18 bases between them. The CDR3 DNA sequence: TGTGCCATCAGTCAGCCAGACAGAAATTTGTACAATGAGCAGTTCTTC. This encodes CAISQPDRNLYNEQFF.

DNA of the CDR3: TGTGCCAGCAGTTTGGGGGCCTGGGGCGACGAGCAGTACTTC. It yields the protein CASSLGAWGDEQYF. The chain carries TRBV6-5 and TRBJ2-7; the D gene is possibly TRBD1 (6 bases). Trimming removed 4 bases at V and 5 bases at J, with 15 bases between. CDR3 length equals 14 residues. From germline, CDR1 is MNHEY and CDR2 SVGAGI.

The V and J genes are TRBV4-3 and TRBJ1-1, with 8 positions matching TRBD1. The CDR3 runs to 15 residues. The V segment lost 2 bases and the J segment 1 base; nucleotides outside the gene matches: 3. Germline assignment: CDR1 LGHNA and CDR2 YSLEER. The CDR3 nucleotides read TGCGCCAGCAGCCAATGGACAGGGCCGAACACTGAAGCTTTCTTT. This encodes CASSQWTGPNTEAFF.

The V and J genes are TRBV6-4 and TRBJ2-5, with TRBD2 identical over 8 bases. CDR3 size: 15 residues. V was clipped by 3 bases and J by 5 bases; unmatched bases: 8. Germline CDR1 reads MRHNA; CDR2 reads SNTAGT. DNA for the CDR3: TGTGCCAGCAGTGAAGGGCCCAGCGGGGGTGAGACCCAGTACTTC. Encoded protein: CASSEGPSGGETQYF.

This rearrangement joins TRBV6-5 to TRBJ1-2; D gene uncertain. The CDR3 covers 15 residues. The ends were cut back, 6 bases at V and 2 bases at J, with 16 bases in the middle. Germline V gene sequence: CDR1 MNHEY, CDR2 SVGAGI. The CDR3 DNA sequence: TGTGCCAGCAGCGTCAGTGAGACATTAAACTATGGCTACACCTTC. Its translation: CASSVSETLNYGYTF.

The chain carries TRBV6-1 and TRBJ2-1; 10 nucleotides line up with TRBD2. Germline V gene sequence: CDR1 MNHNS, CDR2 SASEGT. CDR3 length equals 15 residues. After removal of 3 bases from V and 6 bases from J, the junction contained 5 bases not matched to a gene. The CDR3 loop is CASSDLAGAINEQFF. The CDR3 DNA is TGTGCCAGCAGTGATCTAGCGGGGGCGATCAATGAGCAGTTCTTC.

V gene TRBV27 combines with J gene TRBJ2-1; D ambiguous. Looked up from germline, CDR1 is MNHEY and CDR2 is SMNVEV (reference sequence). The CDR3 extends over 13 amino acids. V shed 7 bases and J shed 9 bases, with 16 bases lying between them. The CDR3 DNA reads TGTGCCAGCAACCCAAAGCCCTCGATTGAGCAGTTCTTC. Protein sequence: CASNPKPSIEQFF.

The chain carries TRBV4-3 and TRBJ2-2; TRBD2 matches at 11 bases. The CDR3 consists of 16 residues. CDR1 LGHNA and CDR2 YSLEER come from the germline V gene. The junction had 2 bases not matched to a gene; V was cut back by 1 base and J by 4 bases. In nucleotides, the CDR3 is TGCGCCAGCAGCCAAGGGACTAGCGGGTTCACCGGGGAGCTGTTTTTT. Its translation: CASSQGTSGFTGELFF.

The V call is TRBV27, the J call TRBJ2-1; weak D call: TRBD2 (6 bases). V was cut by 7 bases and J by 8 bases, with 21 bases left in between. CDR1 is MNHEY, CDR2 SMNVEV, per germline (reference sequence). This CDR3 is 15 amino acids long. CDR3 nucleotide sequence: TGTGCCAGCAACCTTAGCGGCTTCGAGGAGGATGAGCAGTTCTTC. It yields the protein CASNLSGFEEDEQFF.

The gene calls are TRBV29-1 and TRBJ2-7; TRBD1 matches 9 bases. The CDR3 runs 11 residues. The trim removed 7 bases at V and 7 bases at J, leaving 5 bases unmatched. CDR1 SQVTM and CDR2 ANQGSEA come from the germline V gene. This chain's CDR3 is CSAGTGWEQYF. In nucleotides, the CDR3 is TGCAGCGCTGGGACAGGGTGGGAGCAGTACTTC.

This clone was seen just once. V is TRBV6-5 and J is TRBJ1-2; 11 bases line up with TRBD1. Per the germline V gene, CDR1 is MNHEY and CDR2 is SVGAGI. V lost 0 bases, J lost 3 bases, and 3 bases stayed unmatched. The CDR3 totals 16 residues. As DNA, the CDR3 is TGTGCCAGCAGTTACTCGCGGACAGGGGGCGACTATGGCTACACCTTC. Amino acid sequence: CASSYSRTGGDYGYTF.

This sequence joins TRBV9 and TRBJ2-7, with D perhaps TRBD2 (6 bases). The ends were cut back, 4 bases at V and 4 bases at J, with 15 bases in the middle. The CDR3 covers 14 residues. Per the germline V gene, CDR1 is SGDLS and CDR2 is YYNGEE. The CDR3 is CASSLTGAWYEQYF. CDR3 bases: TGTGCCAGCAGCCTGACGGGAGCATGGTACGAGCAGTACTTC.

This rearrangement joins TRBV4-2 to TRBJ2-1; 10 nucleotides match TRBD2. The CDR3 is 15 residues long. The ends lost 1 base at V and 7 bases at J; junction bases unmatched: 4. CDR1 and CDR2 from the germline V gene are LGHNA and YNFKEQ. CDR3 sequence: CASSQGLAGDNEQFF. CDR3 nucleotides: TGTGCCAGCAGCCAAGGTCTAGCGGGAGATAATGAGCAGTTCTTC.